The rows below give T cell receptor beta chains drawn from one sample of a study of T cells in Graves' hyperthyroidism and ophthalmopathy. Each CDR3 protein is one row after TCRdb ran MiXCR on the multiplex PCR reads. In the table there are approximately 640,000 distinct CDR3 sequences, roughly 17% of which are singletons. Sequencing input: blood. The receptors were gathered from a man aged 45-65 years with Graves' hyperthyroidism. CDR3s include the opening cysteine and the closing phenylalanine or tryptophan. D genes are given only for firm matches. Clone size appears in some rows only: once, few, many, or a class for an expanded clone.

j_gene | v_gene | d_gene | abundance | CDR3aa | CDR3nt
TRBJ1-1 | TRBV3-1 | - | few | CASSQGLTRVLNTEAFF | TGTGCCAGCAGCCAAGGCCTCACACGGGTTCTGAACACTGAAGCTTTCTTT
TRBJ2-2 | TRBV28 | - | many | CASSVTAAGANTGELFF | TGTGCCAGCAGTGTTACGGCAGCGGGCGCGAACACCGGGGAGCTGTTTTTT
TRBJ2-7 | TRBV6-1 | TRBD2 | many | CASSYGGSQYEQYF | TGTGCCAGCAGTTACGGGGGGTCTCAGTACGAGCAGTACTTC
TRBJ1-3 | TRBV11-2 | - | many | CASSSYPQVSGNTIYF | TGTGCCAGCAGCTCATATCCCCAGGTCTCTGGAAACACCATATATTTT
TRBJ2-2 | TRBV10-3 | - | few | CATSGTPNTGELFF | TGTGCCACGTCAGGGACCCCGAACACCGGGGAGCTGTTTTTT
TRBJ2-5 | TRBV9 | TRBD2 | few | CASSPHPIAREKAETQYF | TGTGCCAGCAGCCCCCACCCTATCGCGCGGGAGAAGGCAGAGACCCAGTACTTC
TRBJ1-2 | TRBV9 | - | few | CASSSPDGNYGYTF | TGTGCCAGCAGCTCTCCGGACGGGAACTATGGCTACACCTTC
TRBJ2-3 | TRBV6-1 | - | few | CASAPGPQGDTQYF | TGTGCCAGCGCACCGGGACCCCAGGGAGATACGCAGTATTTT
TRBJ1-4 | TRBV24-1 | TRBD1 | many | CATSDPGQGNEKLFF | TGTGCCACCAGTGACCCGGGACAGGGGAATGAAAAACTGTTTTTT
TRBJ2-5 | TRBV9 | - | many | CASSVERGAETQYF | TGTGCCAGCAGCGTAGAACGGGGTGCGGAGACCCAGTACTTC
TRBJ1-2 | TRBV28 | TRBD1 | - | CASSLMGQGAHGYTF | TGTGCCAGCAGTTTAATGGGACAGGGGGCCCATGGCTACACCTTC
TRBJ2-1 | TRBV28 | TRBD2 | many | CASSPSELAGPLNEQFF | TGTGCCAGCAGCCCCTCCGAACTAGCGGGACCCTTGAATGAGCAGTTCTTC
TRBJ2-7 | TRBV20-1 | - | many | CSARGGGYEQYF | TGCAGTGCTAGAGGAGGGGGGTACGAGCAGTACTTC
TRBJ1-6 | TRBV12-3/TRBV12-4 | - | - | CASRVKERFKNSPLHF | TGTGCCAGCAGGGTCAAGGAGCGGTTCAAAAATTCACCCCTCCACTTT
TRBJ1-6 | TRBV28 | TRBD1 | few | CASSPPGQGWNSPLHF | TGTGCCAGCAGTCCCCCGGGACAGGGGTGGAATTCACCCCTCCACTTT
TRBJ2-5 | TRBV28 | TRBD2 | many | CASSLYGGDSGETQYF | TGTGCCAGCAGTTTATATGGGGGGGATAGTGGAGAGACCCAGTACTTC
TRBJ2-3 | TRBV5-6 | TRBD2 | many | CASSSWAGASTDTQYF | TGTGCCAGCAGCTCGTGGGCGGGAGCTAGCACAGATACGCAGTATTTT
TRBJ2-7 | TRBV4-3 | TRBD1 | - | CASSHAGTGAYEQYF | TGCGCCAGCAGCCACGCCGGGACAGGGGCCTACGAGCAGTACTTC
TRBJ2-2 | TRBV29-1 | - | few | CSVERVNPSRAGELFF | TGCAGCGTTGAGAGAGTGAACCCTTCACGGGCCGGGGAGCTGTTTTTT
TRBJ2-3 | TRBV9 | TRBD2 | few | CASSREGRRTDTQYF | TGTGCCAGCAGTCGGGAGGGGCGGCGCACAGATACGCAGTATTTT
TRBJ2-2 | TRBV27 | - | many | CASSLSGHPREAGELFF | TGTGCCAGCAGTTTATCGGGACACCCTCGCGAGGCCGGGGAGCTGTTTTTT
TRBJ2-1 | TRBV27 | TRBD1 | - | CASSLSGQGAYYNEQFF | TGTGCCAGCAGTTTATCGGGACAGGGGGCTTATTACAATGAGCAGTTCTTC
TRBJ1-4 | TRBV25-1 | TRBD1 | many | CASSQGDRGLLEKLFF | TGTGCCAGCAGTCAAGGGGACAGGGGGCTTCTTGAAAAACTGTTTTTT
TRBJ1-1 | TRBV7-9 | - | many | CASSFLTDNEAFF | TGTGCCAGCAGCTTCCTGACTGATAATGAAGCTTTCTTT
TRBJ2-5 | TRBV29-1 | TRBD2 | - | CSVEAGGPRQETQYF | TGCAGCGTTGAGGCGGGAGGGCCCCGGCAAGAGACCCAGTACTTC
TRBJ1-6 | TRBV28 | - | few | CASTLDGNSPLHF | TGTGCCAGCACCCTGGACGGAAATTCACCCCTCCACTTT
TRBJ2-2 | TRBV24-1 | - | many | CATSDPRGNTGELFF | TGTGCCACCAGTGACCCCAGGGGGAACACCGGGGAGCTGTTTTTT
TRBJ2-3 | TRBV10-3 | TRBD2 | - | CAIRSGTTRTGTQYF | TGTGCCATCAGATCCGGGACTACCCGCACAGGTACGCAGTATTTT
TRBJ1-2 | TRBV10-2 | - | few | CASMSVRGHGYTF | TGCGCCAGCATGTCGGTCCGGGGCCATGGCTACACCTTC
TRBJ1-2 | TRBV4-3 | - | - | CASSQETGGGARGYTF | TGCGCCAGCAGCCAAGAAACGGGGGGGGGCGCGAGGGGCTACACCTTC
TRBJ2-3 | TRBV29-1 | TRBD2 | few | CSVEDPTLAGGPFSTDTQYF | TGCAGCGTTGAAGATCCTACTCTAGCGGGAGGGCCTTTTAGCACAGATACGCAGTATTTT
TRBJ2-7 | TRBV7-3 | - | many | CASSAEGGRFYEQYF | TGTGCCAGCAGCGCCGAAGGTGGGAGGTTTTACGAGCAGTACTTC
TRBJ2-1 | TRBV5-1 | TRBD1 | many | CASSRGQGAYEQFF | TGCGCCAGCAGCCGAGGACAGGGGGCATATGAGCAGTTCTTC
TRBJ2-2 | TRBV28 | TRBD1 | many | CASSPGQGSGELFF | TGTGCCAGCAGCCCGGGACAGGGCTCCGGGGAGCTGTTTTTT
TRBJ2-1 | TRBV6-2/TRBV6-3 | - | few | CASSLQGGGLSYNEQFF | TGTGCCAGCAGCCTCCAAGGGGGAGGCCTCTCCTACAATGAGCAGTTCTTC
TRBJ1-5 | TRBV20-1 | - | few | CSARDRRIGANQPQHF | TGCAGTGCTAGAGATCGGAGGATTGGCGCCAATCAGCCCCAGCATTTT
TRBJ2-5 | TRBV7-3 | TRBD1 | many | CASSFGQGETQYF | TGTGCCAGCAGCTTTGGACAGGGGGAGACCCAGTACTTC
TRBJ2-1 | TRBV29-1 | TRBD1 | - | CSATLQGGFYNEQFF | TGCAGCGCCACTTTACAGGGGGGATTCTACAATGAGCAGTTCTTC
TRBJ2-7 | TRBV28 | TRBD1 | many | CASSLGDRGLSEQYF | TGTGCCAGCAGTCTAGGGGACAGGGGGTTGTCCGAGCAGTACTTC